The clone carrying this T cell receptor beta chain was recorded only once. Its antigen is not known. V was trimmed by 0 bases and J by 1 base, leaving 4 bases between them. CDR1 is SGHRS, CDR2 YFSETQ, per germline. This CDR3 region has 14 residues. These data are taken from a study of a mutant IDH1 vaccine in newly diagnosed glioma. The time point denotes: week 23, last vaccination. Topical imiquimod accompanied each vaccine dose, which consisted of 300 ug of mutant IDH1 20-mer peptide. Using immunoSEQ multiplex PCR, the repertoire was profiled, and TCRdb retains in-frame clones only, with some absent. The sample carries roughly 50,000 clones, 81% recorded once.

The sample was PBMCs, taken from a glioma patient whose treatment included an IDH1 peptide vaccine. V usage is TRBV5-1 and J usage is TRBJ2-2; no clear D gene. This receptor was identified in a woman aged 35 to 49 with glioma. Some clones in this sample may be carry-over from other donors' samples. CDR3 DNA: TGCGCCAGCAGCTTGGGGGGGAACACCGGGGAGCTGTTTTTT. It specifies CASSLGGNTGELFF. The full variable domain, with the rest looked up from reference TRBV5-1 and TRBJ2-2, is KAGVTQTPRYLIKTRGQQVTLSCSPISGHRSVSWYQQTPGQGLQFLFEYFSETQRNKGNFPGRFSGRQFSNSRSEMNVSTLELGDSALYLCASSLGGNTGELFFGEGSRLTVL.